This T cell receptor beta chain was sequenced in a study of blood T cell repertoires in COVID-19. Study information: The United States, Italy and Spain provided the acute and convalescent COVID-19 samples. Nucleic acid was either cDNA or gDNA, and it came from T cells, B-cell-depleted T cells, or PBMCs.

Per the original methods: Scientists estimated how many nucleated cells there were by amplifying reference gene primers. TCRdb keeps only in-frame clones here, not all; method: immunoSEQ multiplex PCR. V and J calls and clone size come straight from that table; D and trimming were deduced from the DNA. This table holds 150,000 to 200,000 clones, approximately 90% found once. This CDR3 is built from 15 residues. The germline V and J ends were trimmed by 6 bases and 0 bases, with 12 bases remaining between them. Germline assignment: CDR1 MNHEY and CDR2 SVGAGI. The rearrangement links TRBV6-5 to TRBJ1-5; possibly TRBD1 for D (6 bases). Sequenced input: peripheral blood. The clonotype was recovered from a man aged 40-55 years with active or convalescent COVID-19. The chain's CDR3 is CASRETGYSNQPQHF. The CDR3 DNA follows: TGTGCCAGCAGAGAGACAGGTTATAGCAATCAGCCCCAGCATTTT.